This section outlines one TCR beta chain sequence together with its context. What it binds is unknown. This sample stems from a study of cytomegalovirus exposure and HLA in healthy donors. Study at large: Early on, a data release was issued that held roughly 84 million unique TCRs from HLA-typed donors.

Overall study findings and caveats: Cytomegalovirus-associated status was assigned to about 160 TCR beta chains. Reportedly, cytomegalovirus status was diagnosed with high sensitivity and specificity. Being productive about 87% or about 30% of the time was typical of most TCR beta V segments in an earlier analysis.

Germline CDR1 reads SNHLY; CDR2 reads FYNNEI. This CDR3 region has 13 residues. With V trimmed by 9 bases and J by 1 base, 5 bases remained unmatched. Primers included in the PCR were 60 Vbeta and 13 Jbeta primers. The repertoire was sequenced with immunoSEQ multiplex PCR; TCRdb's copy has only in-frame clones and lacks some. This table holds about 85,000 clones, more than 60% found once. The chain carries TRBV2 and TRBJ1-1; TRBD1 aligns across 7 bases. This TCR was sampled from a man younger than 40 in good health and CMV-seronegative. The sequencing sample was made of PBMCs. The chain's CDR3 is CARAGQQNTEAFF. The CDR3 bases are TGTGCCAGGGCGGGACAGCAGAACACTGAAGCTTTCTTT.